What follows is one T cell receptor beta chain and its context. The record originates from a study of blood T cell repertoires in COVID-19. Across the whole study: The study drew acute and convalescent COVID-19 samples from the United States, Italy and Spain. PBMCs, B-cell-depleted T cells, or T cells provided the cDNA or gDNA that made up the material.

Original processing notes: Using reference gene primer amplification, nucleated cell counts were estimated. Only in-frame clones appear in the TCRdb table, and some are missing; sequencing was by immunoSEQ multiplex PCR. The V and J calls and clone size were taken over from that table, and D and trimming were inferred from the DNA. The table lists about 130,000 clones, roughly four fifths of them singletons, with about 18% in the top ten. Seattle patients were enrolled while actively infected and followed longitudinally. Trimming cost V 0 bases and J 1 base, with 13 bases left between them. The V gene's germline CDR1 is SGHRS and CDR2 YFSETQ. This CDR3 is built from 16 residues.

The chain carries TRBV5-1 and TRBJ1-1; D is uncertain. The sequencing sample was made of peripheral blood. The receptor was derived from a man in his thirties or forties with COVID-19, enrolled during active disease. The CDR3 reads CASSLGRGWENTEAFF. The CDR3 DNA follows: TGCGCCAGCAGCTTGGGTCGGGGATGGGAGAACACTGAAGCTTTCTTT.